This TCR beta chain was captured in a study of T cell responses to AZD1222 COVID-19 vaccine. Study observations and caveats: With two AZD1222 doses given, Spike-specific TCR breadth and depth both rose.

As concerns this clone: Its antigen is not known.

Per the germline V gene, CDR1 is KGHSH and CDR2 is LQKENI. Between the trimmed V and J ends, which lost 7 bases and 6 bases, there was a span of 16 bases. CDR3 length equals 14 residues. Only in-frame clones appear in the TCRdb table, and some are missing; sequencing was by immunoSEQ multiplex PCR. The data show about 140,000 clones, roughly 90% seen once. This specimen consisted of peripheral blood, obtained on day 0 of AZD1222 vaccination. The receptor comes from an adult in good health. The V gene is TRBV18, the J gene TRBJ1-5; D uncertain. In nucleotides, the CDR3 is TGTGCCAGCTGGGAGGGCACACTCGTTCAGCCCCAGCATTTT. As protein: CASWEGTLVQPQHF.